This T cell receptor beta chain originates from a study of monozygotic twins with inflammatory bowel disease. The RNA usage for each TCR library was roughly 3,300 ng of total RNA. Eight reactions per sample, run separately, yielded cDNA. TCRdb processed the 5' RACE reads again and assigns one entry to each CDR3 protein, with no DNA. In all, the sample yields some 330,000 distinct CDR3 sequences. This CDR3 region has 11 residues. The germline V gene encodes CDR1 MNHEY and CDR2 SMNVEV (reference sequence). This clonotype was sampled from a human donor with ulcerative colitis or Crohn's disease, or a healthy co-twin of an affected twin (not recorded which). The J gene is TRBJ1-1, the V gene TRBV27. The sample comprised blood. CDR3 region: CASSFGSWAFF.